Below, 8 T cell receptor beta chains from the same sample are listed, as sequenced in a study of blood T cell repertoires in COVID-19 (dated by TCRdb to about 2020). The library was generated by the immunoSEQ multiplex PCR assay. TCRdb took over this immuneACCESS table, retaining in-frame rearrangements with V and J assigned. Such tables are incomplete; in checked studies, under half of the missing clones stem from an unresolved V gene, and the remainder is unexplained. The sample data list 220,000 or so clones, and under 90% of these were observed just once. The biggest ten clones account for under 7% of the sample. The material sequenced was peripheral blood. These receptors were collected from a man aged 55 to 70 who had recovered from COVID-19.

This clone has only a few counts. This chain links TRBV7-2 with TRBJ2-3, with a tentative D call TRBD2 (7 bases). Trimming removed 5 bases at V and 2 bases at J, with 14 bases between. The CDR3 is made up of 15 amino acids. Germline V CDR1 and CDR2: SGHTA, FQGNSA. The CDR3: CASSKRGDNTDTQYF. The CDR3 DNA reads TGTGCCAGCAGCAAACGGGGGGACAACACAGATACGCAGTATTTT.

The gene calls are TRBV7-3 and TRBJ2-7; a weak D match, TRBD1 (6 bases). The CDR3 contains 15 residues. In germline, CDR1 is SGHTA, CDR2 FQGTGA. Trimming cost V 5 bases and J 5 bases, with 19 bases left between them. CDR3 amino acids: CASSKRGTPMDEQYF. CDR3 bases: TGTGCCAGCAGCAAACGTGGGACACCAATGGACGAGCAGTACTTC.

This chain joins TRBV4-1 and TRBJ1-5; D not resolved. Germline loops: CDR1 MGHRA, CDR2 YSYEKL. Trimming stripped 0 bases from V and 4 bases from J, with 7 bases between. The CDR3 spans 14 residues. CDR3 DNA: TGCGCCAGCAGCCAAGACGGAGAAAATCAGCCCCAGCATTTT. Its protein is CASSQDGENQPQHF.

V is TRBV18 and J is TRBJ2-4; D might be TRBD2 (5 bases). The CDR3 loop spans 17 amino acids. The V and J ends lost 3 bases and 3 bases respectively, with 18 bases between them. Germline lookup yields CDR1 KGHSH and CDR2 LQKENI. In DNA form, the CDR3 reads TGTGCCAGCTCACCCAGGCCGGACTCGCTGGGCAAAAACATTCAGTACTTC. It yields the protein CASSPRPDSLGKNIQYF.

The J gene is TRBJ1-6, the V gene TRBV7-2, with D maybe TRBD1 (5 bases). This CDR3 contains 16 residues. Per germline, CDR1 SGHTA and CDR2 FQGNSA. The ends were cut back, 5 bases at V and 7 bases at J, with 18 bases in the middle. The CDR3 DNA is TGTGCCAGCAGCCCCGACAGTAATGGGGCAAATTCACCCCTCCACTTT. Its translation: CASSPDSNGANSPLHF.

This chain links TRBV30 with TRBJ1-5; 7 nucleotides agree with TRBD1. The CDR3 consists of 13 residues. The V segment lost 3 bases and the J segment 7 bases; nucleotides outside the gene matches: 6. The germline gives CDR1 GTSNPN, CDR2 SVGIG (reference sequence). Here the CDR3 reads CAWSHDRVQPQHF. The CDR3 DNA sequence: TGTGCCTGGAGCCATGACAGGGTGCAGCCCCAGCATTTT.

J is TRBJ2-3 and V is TRBV7-6, with 11 bases matching TRBD2. CDR3 length equals 16 residues. V was pared by 5 bases and J by 9 bases, with 13 bases of the junction left unmatched. Germline V gene data show CDR1 as SGHVS and CDR2 as FNYEAQ. This CDR3 reads CASSPLAGDTQGTQYF. CDR3 coding DNA: TGTGCCAGCAGCCCACTAGCGGGGGATACACAAGGGACGCAGTATTTT.

This clone was recorded a few times. This sequence joins TRBV2 and TRBJ1-2, with a possible D match to TRBD1 (6 bases). In germline, CDR1 is SNHLY, CDR2 FYNNEI. The CDR3 is made up of 18 amino acids. V lost 6 bases and J lost 1, with 24 bases in between. CDR3 DNA: TGTGCCAGCAGCGACGACGTTGGGAGGGGGGAGTTTAACTATGGCTACACCTTC. Its protein product is CASSDDVGRGEFNYGYTF.